Listed here is a single T cell receptor (beta chain). CDR1 is LNHDA, CDR2 SQIVND, per germline (reference sequence). The CDR3 loop spans 14 amino acids. The germline V and J ends were trimmed by 1 base and 4 bases, with 11 bases remaining between them. Survey level was the resolution at which the v3.0 immunoSEQ assay ran. Generated by immunoSEQ multiplex PCR, the TCRdb table keeps only in-frame clones and is missing some. Here the sample spans about 27,000 clones, approximately 80% being singletons. This entry is derived from a study of long-term antiretroviral therapy in people with HIV. The source of this sequence is a man between 40 and 49 years old with HIV. This rearrangement joins TRBV19 to TRBJ2-7; unclear D gene. The source material was unsorted PBMCs, sampled 3 years after starting antiretroviral therapy. The CDR3 DNA sequence: TGTGCCAGTAGTATAGGGGCAGTAAATTACGAGCAGTACTTC. Residues: CASSIGAVNYEQYF.